The 24 T cell receptor beta chains reported below all come from one sample, sequenced in a study of blood T cell repertoires in COVID-19. Measured with immunoSEQ multiplex PCR; TCRdb has only the in-frame clones, and not every one. The sample yields about 220,000 clones, under 90% seen once. Source material: peripheral blood. The receptors were sampled from a woman between 55 and 75 years old who had recovered from COVID-19.

A few counts support this clone. CDR3: CASSLSRGQAYEQYF. DNA for the CDR3: TGCGCCAGCAGCTTGAGCCGGGGACAAGCCTACGAGCAGTACTTC. The chain recombines TRBV5-1 with TRBJ2-7; D possibly corresponds to TRBD1 (6 bases). Germline V gives CDR1 SGHRS, CDR2 YFSETQ. This CDR3 has 15 residues. V was pared by 1 base and J by 2 bases, with 13 bases between.

The rearrangement links TRBV28 to TRBJ2-7; 8 bases are a match to TRBD1. The J segment lost 4 bases and the V segment lost 7 bases, leaving 9 bases of the junction unmatched. CDR3 length: 14 amino acids. Germline CDR1 MDHEN, CDR2 SYDVKM. CDR3 in amino acids: CASKFAGGKYEQYF. For the CDR3, the DNA is TGTGCCAGCAAGTTTGCAGGGGGCAAGTACGAGCAGTACTTC.

V gene TRBV3-1 (or the pseudogene TRBV3-2) combines with J gene TRBJ2-1; a possible D gene is TRBD1 (6 bases). This CDR3 spans 16 amino acids. Germline lookup yields CDR1 LGHDT and CDR2 YNNKEL (reference sequence). The V and J ends lost 5 bases and 0 bases respectively, with 14 bases between them. The CDR3 region is CASSWGLASSYNEQFF. CDR3 nucleotide sequence: TGTGCCAGCAGCTGGGGGCTTGCCAGCTCCTACAATGAGCAGTTCTTC.

The J gene is TRBJ1-3, the V gene TRBV5-8, with TRBD1 as a possible D gene (6 bases). Trimming cost V 3 bases and J 4 bases, with 11 bases left between them. Germline V lookup: CDR1 SGHTS, CDR2 YDEGEE. This CDR3 is 14 amino acids long. The CDR3 DNA is TGTGCCAGCAGCTACACAGGGCGCGGAAACACCATATATTTT. Its translation is CASSYTGRGNTIYF. The variable domain in full, completed from reference TRBV5-8 and TRBJ1-3, reads EAGVTQSPTHLIKTRGQQATLRCSPISGHTSVYWYQQALGLGLQFLLWYDEGEERNRGNFPPRFSGRQFPNYSSELNVNALELEDSALYLCASSYTGRGNTIYFGEGSWLTVV.

The V gene is TRBV6-5, the J gene TRBJ2-2; possibly TRBD2 for D (6 bases). The CDR3 runs to 15 residues. In germline, CDR1 is MNHEY, CDR2 SVGAGI. Trimming pared 6 bases from V and 1 base from J, leaving 12 bases between. CDR3 sequence: CASSALARNTGELFF. The CDR3 nucleotides are TGTGCCAGCAGCGCGCTAGCGCGGAACACCGGGGAGCTGTTTTTT.

The chain couples TRBV7-2 to TRBJ2-7; tentative D call: TRBD1 (5 bases). Germline V gene lookup returns CDR1 SGHTA and CDR2 FQGNSA. The CDR3 extends over 13 amino acids. The V and J ends lost 2 bases and 5 bases respectively, with 10 bases between them. The CDR3 loop is CASSLYLGHEQYF. CDR3 DNA sequence: TGTGCCAGCAGCTTATACCTGGGGCACGAGCAGTACTTC.

V gene TRBV6-2 or TRBV6-3 combines with J gene TRBJ1-5, with D possibly being TRBD1 (5 bases). Germline values: CDR1 MNHEY, CDR2 SVGEGT. V lost 5 bases and J lost 3, with 11 bases in between. The CDR3 extends over 14 amino acids. DNA of the CDR3: TGTGCCAGCAGTACGGGGGGAGTCAATCAGCCCCAGCATTTT. Translated, it gives CASSTGGVNQPQHF.

This chain links TRBV30 with TRBJ2-1, with D possibly TRBD1 on 6 matching bases. The CDR3 consists of 14 residues. V was shortened by 0 bases and J by 4 bases, with 10 bases between the two germline ends. Germline V gives CDR1 GTSNPN, CDR2 SVGIG (reference sequence). The CDR3: CAWSVGGLYNEQFF. CDR3 DNA sequence: TGTGCCTGGAGTGTTGGGGGCCTGTACAATGAGCAGTTCTTC.

This rearrangement joins TRBV24-1 to TRBJ1-2, with TRBD1 matching 8 bases. The V and J ends lost 7 bases and 3 bases, in that order; junction bases with no gene match: 9. Germline-derived CDR1 and CDR2 are KGHDR and SFDVKD. The CDR3 runs 15 residues. The CDR3 reads CATSAGQGTHYGYTF. The CDR3 nucleotides are TGTGCCACCAGCGCCGGACAGGGAACTCACTATGGCTACACCTTC.

The chain combines TRBV6-2 or TRBV6-3 with TRBJ1-2; 7 nucleotides agree with TRBD1. This CDR3 region has 12 residues. The V segment lost 6 bases and the J segment 8 bases; nucleotides outside the gene matches: 6. Germline lookup yields CDR1 MNHEY and CDR2 SVGEGT. The CDR3 spells CASSQGVKGYTF. The CDR3 DNA reads TGTGCCAGCAGCCAGGGGGTGAAGGGCTACACCTTC.

The chain couples TRBV12-5 to TRBJ2-5, with D possibly matching TRBD1 (5 bases). The CDR3 covers 14 residues. Germline CDR1 reads LGHNT; CDR2 reads FRNRAP. Between the trimmed V and J ends, which lost 3 bases and 5 bases, there was a span of 13 bases. The CDR3 reads CASGFTGLQETQYF. CDR3 bases: TGTGCTAGTGGTTTCACAGGTTTACAGGAGACCCAGTACTTC.

This chain uses TRBV18 with TRBJ1-1; the D gene is possibly TRBD1 (6 bases). V was pared by 2 bases and J by 10 bases, with 26 bases between. Germline lookup yields CDR1 KGHSH and CDR2 LQKENI. This CDR3 is 17 amino acids long. The CDR3 loop reads CASSPYTGSQNARGAFF. CDR3 in DNA: TGTGCCAGCTCACCATACACAGGGTCCCAAAACGCGAGGGGAGCTTTCTTT.

The chain joins TRBV19 to TRBJ1-1, with D possibly being TRBD1 (6 bases). Trimming cost V 5 bases and J 5 bases, with 15 bases left between them. Looked up from germline, CDR1 is LNHDA and CDR2 is SQIVND (reference sequence). The CDR3 has 14 amino acids. The CDR3 region has the DNA TGTGCCAGTAGTGCGGGGGGGGCTTATACTGAAGCTTTCTTT. This gives the protein CASSAGGAYTEAFF.

The chain carries TRBV5-7 and TRBJ2-5; D is unclear. Being an ORF, TRBV5-7 has a function that is uncertain. CDR3 length: 12 residues. V lost 4 bases to trimming and J lost 3 bases, with 7 bases between them. CDR3 nucleotides: TGTGCCAGCAGCACCGAGAAAGAGACCCAGTACTTC. Encoded protein: CASSTEKETQYF.

The rearrangement joins TRBV30 to TRBJ1-1; 8 bases map to TRBD1. J gave up 4 bases and V 1 base, and 5 bases lay outside the gene matches. There are 14 residues in the CDR3. Per germline, CDR1 GTSNPN and CDR2 SVGIG (reference sequence). The CDR3 nucleotides are TGTGCCTGGAGTGCCGGGACAGGAGGCACTGAAGCTTTCTTT. Translating it yields CAWSAGTGGTEAFF.

J is TRBJ1-1 and V is TRBV20-1, with 7 nucleotides matching TRBD1. Germline lookup yields CDR1 DFQATT and CDR2 SNEGSKA (reference sequence). CDR3 length: 11 amino acids. CDR3 residues: CGAGGRTEAFF. CDR3 nucleotides: TGCGGGGCAGGGGGGAGGACTGAAGCTTTCTTT.

The chain employs TRBV11-2 and TRBJ2-1; TRBD2 matches 13 bases. V lost 5 bases to trimming and J lost 5 bases; unmatched junction nucleotides: 3. Germline CDR1 reads SGHAT; CDR2 reads FQNNGV. CDR3 length: 15 amino acids. The CDR3 DNA follows: TGTGCCAGCAGCCAACTAGCGGGGGGGGACAATGAGCAGTTCTTC. It is translated as CASSQLAGGDNEQFF. Looking up the rest from reference TRBV11-2 and TRBJ2-1 gives the full variable domain: EAGVAQSPRYKIIEKRQSVAFWCNPISGHATLYWYQQILGQGPKLLIQFQNNGVVDDSQLPKDRFSAERLKGVDSTLKIQPAKLEDSAVYLCASSQLAGGDNEQFFGPGTRLTVL.

This chain links TRBV4-1 with TRBJ1-2; the D is unclear. The CDR3 is 13 amino acids. In germline, CDR1 is MGHRA, CDR2 YSYEKL. Trimming took 3 bases from V and 3 from J, leaving 8 bases between them. DNA of the CDR3: TGCGCCAGCAGCCATTCGGGTGACTATGGCTACACCTTC. It translates to CASSHSGDYGYTF.

This chain joins TRBV18 and TRBJ1-1; D is unclear. CDR3 size: 14 residues. Trimming took 0 bases from V and 0 from J, leaving 5 bases between them. The germline V gene has CDR1 KGHSH and CDR2 LQKENI. In DNA form, the CDR3 reads TGTGCCAGCTCACCACCGCTACTGAACACTGAAGCTTTCTTT. This translates into CASSPPLLNTEAFF.

This sequence joins TRBV29-1 and TRBJ1-4; TRBD1 agrees at 10 bases. The CDR3 runs 14 residues. Unmatched junction bases numbered 9, after V lost 7 bases and J lost 7 bases. Looked up from germline, CDR1 is SQVTM and CDR2 is ANQGSEA. The CDR3 sequence: CSAQSTGGSEKLFF. CDR3 coding DNA: TGCAGCGCACAATCGACAGGGGGCTCTGAAAAACTGTTTTTT.

This chain uses TRBV18 with TRBJ2-7; D is uncertain. This CDR3 spans 14 amino acids. Deletions cut 4 bases from V and 6 bases from J, with 16 bases between. Germline CDR1 and CDR2: KGHSH and LQKENI. The CDR3 spells CASSQSRIPSEQYF. CDR3 DNA: TGTGCCAGCTCACAAAGCAGGATCCCCTCCGAGCAGTACTTC.

The chain combines TRBV7-3 with TRBJ2-4, with 14 bases identical to TRBD2. Germline V gives CDR1 SGHTA, CDR2 FQGTGA. V shed 1 base and J 9 bases; nucleotides not matched to a gene: 8. The CDR3 runs 17 residues. The CDR3 sequence: CASSLIGTSGGSGIQYF. The CDR3 coding sequence is TGTGCCAGCAGCTTAATCGGGACTAGCGGGGGTTCCGGCATTCAGTACTTC.

The V and J genes are TRBV27 and TRBJ1-4, with 11 bases aligning to TRBD1. Germline V CDR1 and CDR2: MNHEY, SMNVEV (reference sequence). CDR3 length equals 17 residues. V shed 5 bases and J 7 bases; nucleotides not matched to a gene: 12. The CDR3 sequence: CASSPTLMDRGLEKLFF. CDR3 DNA sequence: TGTGCCAGCAGTCCAACACTCATGGACAGGGGGCTTGAAAAACTGTTTTTT.

This chain joins TRBV19 and TRBJ2-7; a possible D gene is TRBD1 (5 bases). The V end lost 0 bases, the J end lost 2 bases, and 11 bases lay between the germline ends. The germline V gene has CDR1 LNHDA and CDR2 SQIVND (reference sequence). This CDR3 contains 15 residues. The CDR3 nucleotides read TGTGCCAGTAGTATAGATCTGTGGGGCCCCTACGAGCAGTACTTC. Translation: CASSIDLWGPYEQYF.